One and the same sample provided the 27 T cell receptor beta chains below, sequenced in a study of blood T cell repertoires in COVID-19 (TCRdb year 2020). Libraries were made using the immunoSEQ multiplex PCR assay. The table comes from immuneACCESS by way of TCRdb, which keeps in-frame sequences with V and J called. Part of the clones is missing from these tables; in studies checked, under half for an unresolved V gene and the rest for unknown reasons. In this sample the table shows 80,000 to 100,000 clones, around 67% of which occur a single time. About 3.9% of the sample rests with the top ten. The sample consisted of peripheral blood. These receptors were obtained from a man in his 70s with COVID-19, enrolled during active disease.

V usage is TRBV12-3 or TRBV12-4 and J usage is TRBJ2-1; TRBD2 agrees at 9 bases. This CDR3 comprises 13 residues. The V and J ends lost 5 bases and 9 bases, in that order; junction bases with no gene match: 5. The DNA for the CDR3 is TGTGCCAGCAGTGACGGGACTAGCTTTGAGCAGTTCTTC. Protein product: CASSDGTSFEQFF.

The chain combines TRBV15 with TRBJ1-4; 7 bases agree with TRBD1. This CDR3 has 20 residues. Germline loops: CDR1 LNHNV, CDR2 YYDKDF (reference sequence). After removal of 2 bases from V and 0 bases from J, the junction contained 15 bases not matched to a gene. This chain's CDR3 is CATSRKSTGDHLATNEKLFF. The CDR3, as DNA: TGTGCCACCAGCAGAAAAAGCACAGGGGACCATCTGGCAACTAATGAAAAACTGTTTTTT.

This clone has just a few counts. The chain has TRBV28 and TRBJ1-5; possibly TRBD1 for D (5 bases). The CDR3 is 18 amino acids. Trimming took off 3 bases at V and 0 bases at J, with 18 bases between the two ends. Germline V gene sequence: CDR1 MDHEN, CDR2 SYDVKM. The CDR3 loop is CASSFIFPRTTSNQPQHF. The CDR3, as DNA: TGTGCCAGCAGTTTTATATTCCCCAGGACAACTAGCAATCAGCCCCAGCATTTT.

This clone was picked up one time. The V call is TRBV7-9, the J call TRBJ2-3; 7 bases are a match to TRBD2. Germline CDR1 SEHNR, CDR2 FQNEAQ (reference sequence). The CDR3 contains 15 residues. Unmatched junction bases numbered 11, after V lost 5 bases and J lost 6 bases. Here the CDR3 DNA reads TGTGCCAGCAGCGCCAGCGGGGATGGCTGGGATACGCAGTATTTT. It translates to CASSASGDGWDTQYF.

In this sample, this clone turned up a few times. J is TRBJ2-6 and V is TRBV5-1; D is undetermined. The ends were cut back, 0 bases at V and 1 base at J, with 5 bases in the middle. The CDR3 sequence is 15 residues long. The germline V gene has CDR1 SGHRS and CDR2 YFSETQ. The CDR3 sequence: CASSLVLSGANVLTF. The CDR3 DNA reads TGCGCCAGCAGCTTGGTCCTTTCTGGGGCCAACGTCCTGACTTTC.

This clone has at least ten counts. The chain is built from TRBV10-3 and TRBJ1-1; D call uncertain. Deletions cut 4 bases from V and 6 bases from J, with 15 bases between. The germline gives CDR1 ENHRY, CDR2 SYGVKD. This CDR3 spans 14 amino acids. CDR3 coding DNA: TGTGCCATCAGTGTACAGTCCACGTACTCTGAAGCTTTCTTT. This encodes CAISVQSTYSEAFF.

This sequence joins TRBV3-1 (or the pseudogene TRBV3-2) and TRBJ2-1; 7 bases are a match to TRBD2. The germline gives CDR1 LGHDT, CDR2 YNNKEL (reference sequence). The ends lost 0 bases at V and 8 bases at J; junction bases unmatched: 16. The CDR3 has 18 amino acids. DNA of the CDR3: TGTGCCAGCAGCCAAGATCGAGCTAGCGGTTACCCGGGCGATGAGCAGTTCTTC. Residues: CASSQDRASGYPGDEQFF.

Only a few counts were recorded for this clone. The genes are TRBV19 and TRBJ1-2, with TRBD1 as a possible D gene (6 bases). This CDR3 region has 14 residues. The germline V gene has CDR1 LNHDA and CDR2 SQIVND (reference sequence). The ends were cut back, 9 bases at V and 2 bases at J, with 16 bases in the middle. Here the CDR3 DNA reads TGTGCCAGCTTCCGAACAGGGAAAAACTATGGCTACACCTTC. Encoded protein: CASFRTGKNYGYTF.

The chain carries TRBV5-1 and TRBJ1-5, with 7 bases identical to TRBD1. Looked up from germline, CDR1 is SGHRS and CDR2 is YFSETQ. The CDR3 contains 15 residues. After removal of 4 bases from V and 0 bases from J, the junction contained 4 bases not matched to a gene. Here the CDR3 DNA reads TGCGCCAGCAGCCCGACAGGGAATAGCAATCAGCCCCAGCATTTT. Translated, it gives CASSPTGNSNQPQHF.

This chain joins TRBV2 and TRBJ2-7; weak D call: TRBD2 (6 bases). Germline V CDR1 and CDR2: SNHLY, FYNNEI. The CDR3 contains 15 residues. V was clipped by 7 bases and J by 0 bases, with 16 bases between them. CDR3 loop: CASTLSGSLSYEQYF. As DNA, the CDR3 is TGTGCCAGCACCCTTAGCGGATCCCTCTCCTACGAGCAGTACTTC. Filled out from reference TRBV2 and TRBJ2-7, the complete variable domain reads EPEVTQTPSHQVTQMGQEVILRCVPISNHLYFYWYRQILGQKVEFLVSFYNNEISEKSEIFDDQFSVERPDGSNFTLKIRSTKLEDSAMYFCASTLSGSLSYEQYFGPGTRLTVT.

This chain connects TRBV24-1 to TRBJ2-1, with TRBD2 matching over 8 bases. Trimming took 1 base from V and 7 from J; bases not matched to a gene: 8. This CDR3 is built from 16 residues. Germline-derived CDR1 and CDR2 are KGHDR and SFDVKD. Written as DNA, the CDR3 is TGTGCCACCAGTGATTTTGACGGGAGGGTTATTAATGAGCAGTTCTTC. The encoded protein is CATSDFDGRVINEQFF.

The chain carries TRBV2 and TRBJ1-1; no clear D gene. V dropped 6 bases and J dropped 4 bases, with 6 bases sitting between them. CDR3 size: 11 residues. CDR1 and CDR2 from the germline V gene are SNHLY and FYNNEI. The CDR3 reads CASRAFTEAFF. The CDR3 DNA sequence: TGTGCCAGCAGAGCCTTCACTGAAGCTTTCTTT.

The V call is TRBV5-1, the J call TRBJ2-3; D is unresolved. This CDR3 has 15 amino acids. Germline V gene sequence: CDR1 SGHRS, CDR2 YFSETQ. Trimming took off 0 bases at V and 3 bases at J, with 11 bases between the two ends. CDR3 in DNA: TGCGCCAGCAGCTTGGTCCCCACTTCGACAGATACGCAGTATTTT. Translating gives CASSLVPTSTDTQYF.

The CDR3 coding sequence is TGCAGCGTTGAATGGGCAGGGGCCGAGACCCAGTACTTC. Translating it yields CSVEWAGAETQYF. This chain joins TRBV29-1 and TRBJ2-5, with TRBD1 as a possible D gene (6 bases). Trimming removed 2 bases from V and 5 bases from J, with 12 bases in between. This CDR3 has 13 residues. The germline gives CDR1 SQVTM, CDR2 ANQGSEA.

For the CDR3, the DNA is TGTGCCAGTACACAGGGGGCGGTAAGTCAGCCCCAGCATTTT. Protein: CASTQGAVSQPQHF. This rearrangement joins TRBV6-6 to TRBJ1-5, with 9 positions matching TRBD1. The CDR3 length is 14 residues. V trimming: 9 bases; J trimming: 6 bases; junction bases outside the gene matches: 9. CDR1 and CDR2 (germline): MNHNY, SVGAGI (reference sequence).

V gene TRBV27 combines with J gene TRBJ2-5; D unresolved. The CDR3 covers 11 residues. CDR1 and CDR2 (germline): MNHEY, SMNVEV (reference sequence). The germline V and J ends were trimmed by 4 bases and 4 bases, with 4 bases remaining between them. The CDR3 DNA follows: TGTGCCAGCAGTTCGCGAGAGACCCAGTACTTC. Its translation is CASSSRETQYF.

The chain joins TRBV3-1 (or the pseudogene TRBV3-2) to TRBJ1-1; D call uncertain. CDR1 and CDR2 (germline): LGHDT, YNNKEL (reference sequence). This CDR3 region has 14 residues. Trimming took 4 bases from V and 0 from J, leaving 9 bases between them. The CDR3 sequence: CASSRHEMNTEAFF. CDR3 nucleotides: TGTGCCAGCAGCCGTCACGAGATGAACACTGAAGCTTTCTTT.

The sample holds a few counts of this clone. V and J are TRBV9 and TRBJ2-2; D is uncertain. V shed 3 bases and J shed 0 bases, with 6 bases lying between them. The germline V gene encodes CDR1 SGDLS and CDR2 YYNGEE. The CDR3 sequence is 14 residues long. The DNA for the CDR3 is TGTGCCAGCAGCGGGAGTCCGAACACCGGGGAGCTGTTTTTT. Its translation: CASSGSPNTGELFF. The full variable domain, completed using reference TRBV9 and TRBJ2-2, is DSGVTQTPKHLITATGQRVTLRCSPRSGDLSVYWYQQSLDQGLQFLIQYYNGEERAKGNILERFSAQQFPDLHSELNLSSLELGDSALYFCASSGSPNTGELFFGEGSRLTVL.

This chain connects TRBV6-4 to TRBJ2-5; TRBD2 might be the D (6 bases). Germline CDR1 and CDR2: MRHNA and SNTAGT. CDR3 size: 15 residues. Trimming left V 7 bases short and J 3 bases short, with 18 bases between. CDR3: CASTERRDSKETQYF. CDR3 DNA: TGTGCCAGCACCGAACGCCGGGACTCTAAAGAGACCCAGTACTTC.

The chain combines TRBV4-1 with TRBJ1-5; 8 bases agree with TRBD1. The V and J ends lost 1 base and 13 bases, in that order; junction bases with no gene match: 9. From germline, CDR1 is MGHRA and CDR2 YSYEKL. The CDR3 spans 14 residues. In DNA, the CDR3 is TGCGCCAGCAGCCAAGTTTCAGGGGGCGAGCTGCAGCATTTT. Its translation is CASSQVSGGELQHF.

The rearrangement uses TRBV5-8 and TRBJ2-3; D ambiguous. Germline assignment: CDR1 SGHTS and CDR2 YDEGEE. The CDR3 covers 16 residues. Trimming took off 0 bases at V and 0 bases at J, with 11 bases between the two ends. The CDR3 reads CASSLAVQRSTDTQYF. The CDR3 region has the DNA TGTGCCAGCAGCTTGGCAGTACAGAGAAGCACAGATACGCAGTATTTT.

This chain connects TRBV5-4 to TRBJ1-2; tentatively, D is TRBD1 (6 bases). CDR1 is SGHNT and CDR2 is YYREEE in the germline V gene (reference sequence). The germline V and J ends were trimmed by 0 bases and 3 bases, with 15 bases remaining between them. This CDR3 comprises 16 residues. CDR3 DNA: TGTGCCAGCAGCTTGGACGGGGGGCGCCGGGACTATGGCTACACCTTC. Its translation: CASSLDGGRRDYGYTF.

V is TRBV29-1 and J is TRBJ2-3, with D perhaps TRBD1 (5 bases). The CDR3 totals 12 residues. Looked up from germline, CDR1 is SQVTM and CDR2 is ANQGSEA. Deletions cut 3 bases from V and 4 bases from J, with 8 bases between. The CDR3 region is CSVDRQSDTQYF. CDR3 bases: TGCAGCGTTGACCGACAGTCAGATACGCAGTATTTT.

V usage is TRBV9 and J usage is TRBJ1-5; a possible D gene is TRBD1 (5 bases). The CDR3 length is 15 residues. Germline assignment: CDR1 SGDLS and CDR2 YYNGEE. V was pared by 3 bases and J by 3 bases, with 13 bases between. CDR3 region: CASSGVGGYNQPQHF. CDR3 coding DNA: TGTGCCAGCAGCGGCGTCGGGGGATACAATCAGCCCCAGCATTTT.

This clone came up once. The rearrangement links TRBV3-1 (or the pseudogene TRBV3-2) to TRBJ2-2; a weak D match, TRBD1 (5 bases). V was clipped by 2 bases and J by 3 bases, with 13 bases between them. The CDR3 is made up of 16 amino acids. Germline V lookup: CDR1 LGHDT, CDR2 YNNKEL (reference sequence). The CDR3: CASSQNGQGHTGELFF. For the CDR3, the DNA is TGTGCCAGCAGCCAAAACGGGCAGGGCCACACCGGGGAGCTGTTTTTT.

The rearrangement joins TRBV19 to TRBJ2-7; 13 bases align to TRBD2. Germline V gene lookup returns CDR1 LNHDA and CDR2 SQIVND (reference sequence). Trimming took 6 bases from V and 1 from J; bases not matched to a gene: 6. The CDR3 contains 16 residues. CDR3 residues: CASSPGLAGASYEQYF. The CDR3 DNA reads TGTGCCAGTAGCCCTGGACTAGCGGGGGCATCCTACGAGCAGTACTTC.

The chain uses TRBV5-6 and TRBJ2-5, with D uncertain. The CDR3 is 13 residues long. Germline-derived CDR1 and CDR2 are SGHDT and YYEEEE. The V gene lost 1 base and the J gene lost 1 base, with 5 bases spanning the gap. Here the CDR3 DNA reads TGTGCCAGCAGCTTGTCCTCCCAAGAGACCCAGTACTTC. Its translation is CASSLSSQETQYF.